This T cell receptor beta chain was observed in a study of blood T cell repertoires in COVID-19. On the study more broadly: Material from acute and convalescent COVID-19 was sourced from the United States, Italy and Spain.

Generated by immunoSEQ multiplex PCR, the TCRdb table keeps only in-frame clones and is missing some. The table shows around 25,000 clones, with about four fifths occurring only once. The sample was peripheral blood. The clonotype comes from a man between 70 and 80 years old with acute or convalescent COVID-19.

CDR3 region: CASSSTQGRREFF. CDR3 coding DNA: TGTGCCAGCAGCTCGACGCAGGGGAGAAGGGAGTTCTTC. The chain combines TRBV11-3 with TRBJ2-1, with D possibly matching TRBD1 (6 bases). Germline CDR1 is SGHNT and CDR2 is YENEEA. CDR3 length equals 13 residues. V was cut by 4 bases and J by 14 bases, with 18 bases left in between.